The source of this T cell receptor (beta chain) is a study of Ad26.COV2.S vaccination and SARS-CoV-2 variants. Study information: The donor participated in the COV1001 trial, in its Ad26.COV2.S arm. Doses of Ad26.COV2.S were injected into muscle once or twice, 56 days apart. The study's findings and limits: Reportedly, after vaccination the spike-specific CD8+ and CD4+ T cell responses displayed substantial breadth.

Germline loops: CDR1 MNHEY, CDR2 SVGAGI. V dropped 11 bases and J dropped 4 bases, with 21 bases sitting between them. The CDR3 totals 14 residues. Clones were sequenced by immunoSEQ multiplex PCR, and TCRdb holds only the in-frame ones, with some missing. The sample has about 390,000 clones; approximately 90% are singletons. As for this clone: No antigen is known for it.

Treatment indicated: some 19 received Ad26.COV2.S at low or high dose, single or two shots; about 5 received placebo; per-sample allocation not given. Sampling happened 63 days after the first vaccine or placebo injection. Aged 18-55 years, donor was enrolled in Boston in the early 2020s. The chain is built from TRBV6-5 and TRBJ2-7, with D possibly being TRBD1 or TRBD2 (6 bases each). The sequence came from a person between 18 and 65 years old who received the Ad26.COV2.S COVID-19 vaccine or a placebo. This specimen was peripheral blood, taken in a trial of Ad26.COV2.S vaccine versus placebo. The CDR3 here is CAGGGTGAVYEQYF. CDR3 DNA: TGTGCCGGAGGGGGAACGGGAGCCGTTTACGAGCAGTACTTC.